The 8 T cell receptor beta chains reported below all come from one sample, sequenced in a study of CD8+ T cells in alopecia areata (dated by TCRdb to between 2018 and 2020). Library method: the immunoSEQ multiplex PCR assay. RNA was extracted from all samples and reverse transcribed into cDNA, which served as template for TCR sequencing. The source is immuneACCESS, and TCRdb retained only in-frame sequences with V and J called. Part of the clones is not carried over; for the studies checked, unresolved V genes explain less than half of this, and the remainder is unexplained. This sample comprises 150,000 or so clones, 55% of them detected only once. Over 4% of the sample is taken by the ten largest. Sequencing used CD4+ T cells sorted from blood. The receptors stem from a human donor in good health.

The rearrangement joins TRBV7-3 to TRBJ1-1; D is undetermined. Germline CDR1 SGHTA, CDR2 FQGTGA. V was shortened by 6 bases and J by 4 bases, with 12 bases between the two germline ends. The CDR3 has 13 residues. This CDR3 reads CASRAPSGTEAFF. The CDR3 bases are TGTGCCAGCAGGGCCCCAAGTGGCACTGAAGCTTTCTTT.

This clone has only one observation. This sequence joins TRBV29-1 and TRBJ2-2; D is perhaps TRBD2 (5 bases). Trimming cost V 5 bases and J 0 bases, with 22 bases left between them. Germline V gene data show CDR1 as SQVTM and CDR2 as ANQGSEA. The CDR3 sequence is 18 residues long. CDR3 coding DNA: TGCAGCGTTCGAACCCGCTCACGTCCGGGATCGAACACCGGGGAGCTGTTTTTT. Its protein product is CSVRTRSRPGSNTGELFF.

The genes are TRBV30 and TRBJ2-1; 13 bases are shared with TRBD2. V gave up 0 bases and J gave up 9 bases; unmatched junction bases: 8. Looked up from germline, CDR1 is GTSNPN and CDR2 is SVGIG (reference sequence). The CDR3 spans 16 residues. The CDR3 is CAWSVARTSGRVEQFF. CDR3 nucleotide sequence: TGTGCCTGGAGTGTAGCCCGGACTAGCGGGAGAGTTGAGCAGTTCTTC.

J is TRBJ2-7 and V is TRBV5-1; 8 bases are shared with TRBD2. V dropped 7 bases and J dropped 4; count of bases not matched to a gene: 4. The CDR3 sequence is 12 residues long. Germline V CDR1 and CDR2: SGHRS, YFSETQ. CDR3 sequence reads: CASGGGPYEQYF. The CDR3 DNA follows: TGCGCCAGCGGCGGGGGGCCTTACGAGCAGTACTTC.

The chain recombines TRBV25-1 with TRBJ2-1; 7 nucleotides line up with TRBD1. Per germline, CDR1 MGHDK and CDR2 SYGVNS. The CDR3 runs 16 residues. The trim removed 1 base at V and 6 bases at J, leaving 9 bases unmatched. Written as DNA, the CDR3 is TGTGCCAGCAGTGAATCAGGGACAGCTCCCCGCAATGAGCAGTTCTTC. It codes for CASSESGTAPRNEQFF.

The CDR3 protein is CSVQQGAWGYTF. CDR3 DNA: TGCAGCGTTCAGCAGGGGGCGTGGGGCTACACCTTC. The chain is built from TRBV29-1 and TRBJ1-2, with 8 bases matching TRBD1. This CDR3 is 12 amino acids long. The germline CDR1 and CDR2 sequences are SQVTM and ANQGSEA. Losses at the gene ends were 5 bases for V and 8 bases for J; bases not matched to a gene: 7.

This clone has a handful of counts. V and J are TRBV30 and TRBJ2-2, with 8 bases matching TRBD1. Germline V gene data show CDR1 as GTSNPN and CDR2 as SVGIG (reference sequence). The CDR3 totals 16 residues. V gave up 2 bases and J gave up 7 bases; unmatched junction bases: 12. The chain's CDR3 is CAWSSPGTGGVGELFF. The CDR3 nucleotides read TGTGCCTGGAGTTCCCCCGGGACAGGAGGGGTCGGGGAGCTGTTTTTT.

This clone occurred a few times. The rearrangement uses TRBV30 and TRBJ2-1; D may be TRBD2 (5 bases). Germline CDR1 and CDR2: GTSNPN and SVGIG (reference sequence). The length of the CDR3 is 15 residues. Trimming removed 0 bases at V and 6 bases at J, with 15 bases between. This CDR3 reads CAWSVRLASGNEQFF. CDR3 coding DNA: TGTGCCTGGAGTGTACGGCTAGCAAGCGGCAATGAGCAGTTCTTC.